This passage covers 10 T cell receptor beta chains from one sample sequenced in a study of shared clonotypes between healthy human individuals. Produced via immunoSEQ multiplex PCR; TCRdb's table is partial and in-frame only. The sample lists over 150,000 clones; approximately 61% were seen once. What was sequenced was memory CD4+ T cells sorted from blood. The subset: CD45RA-negative fraction. The receptors here all came from a man under 40 in good health.

V is TRBV5-1 and J is TRBJ1-2; D is undetermined. This CDR3 contains 14 residues. The V gene's germline CDR1 is SGHRS and CDR2 YFSETQ. With 5 bases removed from V and 0 bases from J, the gap between germline ends came to 11 bases. CDR3 sequence: CASRRTDANYGYTF. CDR3 sequence (DNA): TGCGCCAGCAGGCGGACGGATGCTAACTATGGCTACACCTTC.

This clone appeared a few times. The genes are TRBV28 and TRBJ1-3; D unresolved. The CDR3 extends over 15 amino acids. CDR1 is MDHEN and CDR2 is SYDVKM in the germline V gene. Trimming stripped 3 bases from V and 2 bases from J, with 11 bases between. This CDR3 is CASSLDRGTGNTIYF. As DNA, the CDR3 is TGTGCCAGCAGTTTGGACCGGGGTACTGGAAACACCATATATTTT.

This clone was seen a handful of times. The genes are TRBV28 and TRBJ2-3; 7 nucleotides match TRBD2. Germline CDR1 reads MDHEN; CDR2 reads SYDVKM. There are 16 residues in the CDR3. Trimming cost V 2 bases and J 3 bases; bases outside gene matches: 8. CDR3 bases: TGTGCCAGCAGTTTAATAACCCCCGGGAGGACAGATACGCAGTATTTT. Encoded protein: CASSLITPGRTDTQYF.

The chain recombines TRBV6-6 with TRBJ2-7; 10 bases are shared with TRBD1. Germline V lookup: CDR1 MNHNY, CDR2 SVGAGI (reference sequence). Trimming cost V 5 bases and J 6 bases; bases outside gene matches: 10. This CDR3 has 15 amino acids. DNA of the CDR3: TGTGCCAGCAGTCCCCCGGGACAGGGGTCTCGCGAGCAGTACTTC. It specifies CASSPPGQGSREQYF.

The chain has TRBV27 and TRBJ2-3; TRBD2 agrees at 11 bases. The J segment lost 0 bases and the V segment lost 7 bases, leaving 6 bases of the junction unmatched. Germline CDR1 MNHEY, CDR2 SMNVEV (reference sequence). This CDR3 is built from 16 residues. CDR3 amino acids: CASKPLAGGSTDTQYF. For the CDR3, the DNA is TGTGCCAGCAAACCATTAGCGGGAGGGAGCACAGATACGCAGTATTTT.

The genes are TRBV29-1 and TRBJ1-4; 8 nucleotides align to TRBD1. Trimming took 6 bases from V and 8 from J; bases not matched to a gene: 14. CDR1 SQVTM and CDR2 ANQGSEA come from the germline V gene. The CDR3 extends over 15 amino acids. CDR3 coding DNA: TGCAGCGTGATTGGACAGGGCCCTACGAGCGAAAAACTGTTTTTT. Translation gives CSVIGQGPTSEKLFF.

In its sample, this clone was seen a few times. The chain joins TRBV5-1 to TRBJ2-3; TRBD2 matches at 8 bases. The V and J ends lost 1 base and 1 base, in that order; junction bases with no gene match: 2. The CDR3 sequence is 15 residues long. Germline assignment: CDR1 SGHRS and CDR2 YFSETQ. The CDR3 protein is CASSLILAGTDTQYF. CDR3 coding DNA: TGCGCCAGCAGCTTGATACTAGCGGGCACAGATACGCAGTATTTT.

The J gene is TRBJ2-7, the V gene TRBV11-2; TRBD2 matches at 10 bases. The J segment lost 3 bases and the V segment lost 5 bases, leaving 4 bases of the junction unmatched. Germline CDR1 reads SGHAT; CDR2 reads FQNNGV. The CDR3 sequence is 14 residues long. The CDR3 sequence: CASSPRTSGYEQYF. Here the CDR3 DNA reads TGTGCCAGCAGCCCTCGGACTAGCGGCTACGAGCAGTACTTC.

The CDR3 spells CASSLTGQPDGYTF. DNA for the CDR3: TGTGCCAGCAGCTTAACGGGACAGCCTGATGGCTACACCTTC. This sequence joins TRBV7-2 and TRBJ1-2; 7 nucleotides match TRBD1. The CDR3 loop spans 14 amino acids. CDR1 is SGHTA, CDR2 FQGNSA, per germline. Trimming took 2 bases from V and 6 from J; bases not matched to a gene: 6.

This chain joins TRBV2 and TRBJ1-1, with D perhaps TRBD1 (5 bases). CDR1 and CDR2 from the germline V gene are SNHLY and FYNNEI. The CDR3 loop spans 14 amino acids. Trimming removed 1 base at V and 7 bases at J, with 13 bases between. The CDR3 spells CASSEERTNYEAFF. The DNA of the CDR3 is TGTGCCAGCAGTGAAGAGCGGACAAATTATGAAGCTTTCTTT.